What follows is one T cell receptor beta chain and its context. This clone was observed a single time. This receptor's antigen is unknown. No base quality values were provided; no much bigger clone lies one nucleotide off. This specimen belongs to a study of blood T cell repertoires in COVID-19 (dated by TCRdb to 2020 to 2021). Some background on the complete study: Samples covering the acute and convalescent phases of COVID-19 were provided by collaborators in the United States, Italy and Spain. The material from the prospective study consisted of cDNA or gDNA derived from T cells, B-cell-depleted T cells, or PBMCs. The dataset comprised deeply sampled blood TCRbeta repertoires from subjects exposed to, actively infected with, or recovered from COVID-19. The repertoires were made available in a free public database intended to serve as a resource for research on the immune response to SARS-CoV-2. Samples came from the ongoing ImmuneRACE study (first 160 participants) plus 1,254 subjects from 6 global collaborators. Nearly every sample came with metadata listing a de-identified subject ID, COVID-19 status, age in years and sex. HLA class I and class II types, where available, came from metadata supplied by the sample provider rather than from assay-based typing. Overall study outcomes, separate from this receptor: The amount of clinical and demographic metadata varied by source and participant and was provided uncurated.

CDR1 and CDR2 are drawn from the germline V gene (reference sequence): LNHDA, SQIVND. Relative to germline, V is 3 bases shorter and J is 6 bases shorter, with 11 bases between their ends. The CDR3 numbers 13 residues from cysteine through phenylalanine. Only the CDR3 DNA is retained, 39 bases long and in frame from the first base. TCRbeta CDR3 regions were amplified from genomic DNA by means of the immunoSEQ Assay, a bias-controlled multiplex PCR. On the authors' methods: The number of nucleated cells in each sample was estimated from the amplification of reference gene primers within the assay. Sequence reads were collapsed and filtered to measure the absolute abundance of every unique TCRbeta CDR3 rearrangement. For each sample, productive Simpson clonality was calculated as the square root of Simpson's diversity index over productive rearrangements. TCRdb re-hosts the immuneACCESS table, in-frame sequences only. Its copies lack some clones; in the studies checked, an unresolved V gene accounts for under half of them, and the cause for the rest is not known. V and J calls and clone size follow that table, whereas D and trimming were derived from the DNA. This sample is represented by about 230,000 clones; roughly 85% of them were singletons. 2.5% to 3% of the sample is in the top ten clones.

Collaborating institutions collected whole blood in K2EDTA tubes following their own protocols. For TCRbeta analysis, collaborator samples were shipped as frozen whole blood, as isolated PBMCs, or as DNA extracted from either sample type. Specimen: peripheral blood. The V gene is TRBV19 and the J gene is TRBJ1-1; matching of 5 bases hints at TRBD1 as the D gene. The receptor's source is a woman in her 70s with active or convalescent COVID-19. The bases are TGTGCCAGTAGTATCGGGGGAGGGCCTGAAGCTTTCTTT. Its protein reads: CASSIGGGPEAFF.